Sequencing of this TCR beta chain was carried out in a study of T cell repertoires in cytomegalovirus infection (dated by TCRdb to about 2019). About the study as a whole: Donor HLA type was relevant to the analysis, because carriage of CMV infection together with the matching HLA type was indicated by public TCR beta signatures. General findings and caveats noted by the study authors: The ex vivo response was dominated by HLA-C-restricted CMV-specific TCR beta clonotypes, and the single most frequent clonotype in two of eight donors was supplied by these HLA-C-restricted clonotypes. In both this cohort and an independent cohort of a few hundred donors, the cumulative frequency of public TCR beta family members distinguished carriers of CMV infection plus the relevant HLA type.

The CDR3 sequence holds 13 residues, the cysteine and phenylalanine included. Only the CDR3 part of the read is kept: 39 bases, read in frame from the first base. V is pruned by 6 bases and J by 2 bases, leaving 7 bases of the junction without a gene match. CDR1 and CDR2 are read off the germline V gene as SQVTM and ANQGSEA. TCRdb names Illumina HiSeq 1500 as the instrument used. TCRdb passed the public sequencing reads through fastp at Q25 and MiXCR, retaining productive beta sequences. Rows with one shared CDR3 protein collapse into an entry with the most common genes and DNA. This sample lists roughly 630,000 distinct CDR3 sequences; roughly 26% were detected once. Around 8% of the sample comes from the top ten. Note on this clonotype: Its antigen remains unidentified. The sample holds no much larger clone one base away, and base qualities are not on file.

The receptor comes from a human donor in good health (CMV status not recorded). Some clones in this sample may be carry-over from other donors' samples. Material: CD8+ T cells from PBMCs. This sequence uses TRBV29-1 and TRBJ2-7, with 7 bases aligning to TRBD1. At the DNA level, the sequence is TGCAGCGTAGAGGGGACAGAGACCTACGAGCAGTACTTC. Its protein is CSVEGTETYEQYF.